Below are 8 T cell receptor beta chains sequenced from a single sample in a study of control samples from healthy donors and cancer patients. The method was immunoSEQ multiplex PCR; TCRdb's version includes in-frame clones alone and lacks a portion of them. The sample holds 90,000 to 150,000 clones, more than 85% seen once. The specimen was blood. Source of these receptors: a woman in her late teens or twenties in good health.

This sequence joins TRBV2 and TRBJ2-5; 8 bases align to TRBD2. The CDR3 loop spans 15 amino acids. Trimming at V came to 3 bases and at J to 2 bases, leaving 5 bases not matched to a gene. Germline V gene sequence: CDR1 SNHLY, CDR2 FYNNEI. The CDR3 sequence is CASSEGLAGQETQYF. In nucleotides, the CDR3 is TGTGCCAGCAGTGAGGGGTTAGCGGGGCAAGAGACCCAGTACTTC.

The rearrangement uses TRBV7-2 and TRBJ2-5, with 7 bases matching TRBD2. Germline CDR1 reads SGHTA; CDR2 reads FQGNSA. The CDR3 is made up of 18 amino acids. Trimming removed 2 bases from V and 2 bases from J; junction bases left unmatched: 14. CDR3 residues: CASSLSLGAGTIQETQYF. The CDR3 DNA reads TGTGCCAGCAGCTTATCCCTTGGAGCGGGAACTATTCAAGAGACCCAGTACTTC. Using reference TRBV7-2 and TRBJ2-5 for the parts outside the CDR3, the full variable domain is GAGVSQSPSNKVTEKGKDVELRCDPISGHTALYWYRQSLGQGLEFLIYFQGNSAPDKSGLPSDRFSAERTGGSVSTLTIQRTQQEDSAVYLCASSLSLGAGTIQETQYFGPGTRLLVL.

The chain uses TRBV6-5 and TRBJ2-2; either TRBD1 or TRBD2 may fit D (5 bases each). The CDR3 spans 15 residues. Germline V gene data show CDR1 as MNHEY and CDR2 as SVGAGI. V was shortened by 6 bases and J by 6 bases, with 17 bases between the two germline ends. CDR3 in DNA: TGTGCCAGCAGGGGGGAATCGCCCCGGGCCGGGGAGCTGTTTTTT. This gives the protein CASRGESPRAGELFF.

The chain's CDR3 is CASSLASSPPFYEQYF. The DNA of the CDR3 is TGCGCCAGCAGCTTGGCCTCATCCCCCCCCTTCTACGAGCAGTACTTC. This sequence joins TRBV5-1 and TRBJ2-7; D is unresolved. Trimming stripped 0 bases from V and 3 bases from J, with 16 bases between. Germline lookup yields CDR1 SGHRS and CDR2 YFSETQ. CDR3 length: 16 residues. Together with reference TRBV5-1 and TRBJ2-7, the CDR3 gives the full variable domain: KAGVTQTPRYLIKTRGQQVTLSCSPISGHRSVSWYQQTPGQGLQFLFEYFSETQRNKGNFPGRFSGRQFSNSRSEMNVSTLELGDSALYLCASSLASSPPFYEQYFGPGTRLTVT.

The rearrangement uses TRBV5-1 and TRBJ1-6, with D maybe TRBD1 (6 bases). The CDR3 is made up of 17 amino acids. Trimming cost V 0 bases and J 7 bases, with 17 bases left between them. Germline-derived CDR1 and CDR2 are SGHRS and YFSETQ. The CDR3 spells CASSLGNKGGRNSPLHF. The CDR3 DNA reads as TGCGCCAGCAGCTTGGGCAACAAAGGGGGGCGGAATTCACCCCTCCACTTT.

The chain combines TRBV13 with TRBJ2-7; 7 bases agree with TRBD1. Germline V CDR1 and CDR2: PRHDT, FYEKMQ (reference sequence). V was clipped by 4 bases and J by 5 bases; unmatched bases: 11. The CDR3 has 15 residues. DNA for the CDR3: TGTGCCAGCAGCTCTGGTGTGGGACAGCCGAACGAGCAGTACTTC. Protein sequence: CASSSGVGQPNEQYF.

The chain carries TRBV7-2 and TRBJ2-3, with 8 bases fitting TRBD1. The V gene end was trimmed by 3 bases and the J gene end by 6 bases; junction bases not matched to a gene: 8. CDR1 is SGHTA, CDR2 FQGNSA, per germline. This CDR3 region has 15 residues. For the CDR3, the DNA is TGTGCCAGCAGCTTCGGTAGGACAGGGACTGATACGCAGTATTTT. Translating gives CASSFGRTGTDTQYF.

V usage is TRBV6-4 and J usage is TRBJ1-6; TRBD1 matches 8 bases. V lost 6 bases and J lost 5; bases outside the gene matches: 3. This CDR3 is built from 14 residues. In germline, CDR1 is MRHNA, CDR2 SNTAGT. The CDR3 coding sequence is TGTGCCAGCAGCGACAGGGGCAATAATTCACCCCTCCACTTT. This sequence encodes CASSDRGNNSPLHF.